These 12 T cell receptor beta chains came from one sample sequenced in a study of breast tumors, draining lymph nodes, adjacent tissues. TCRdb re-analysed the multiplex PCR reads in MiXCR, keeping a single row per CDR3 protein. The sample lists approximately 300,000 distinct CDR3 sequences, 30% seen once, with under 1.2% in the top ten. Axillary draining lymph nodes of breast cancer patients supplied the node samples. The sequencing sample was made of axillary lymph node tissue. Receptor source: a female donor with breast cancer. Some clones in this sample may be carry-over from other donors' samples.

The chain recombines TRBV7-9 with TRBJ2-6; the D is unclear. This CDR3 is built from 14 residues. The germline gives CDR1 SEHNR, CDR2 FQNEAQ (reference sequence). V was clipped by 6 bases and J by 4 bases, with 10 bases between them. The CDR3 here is CASSTHHGANVLTF. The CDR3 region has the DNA TGTGCCAGCAGTACGCACCACGGGGCCAACGTCCTGACTTTC. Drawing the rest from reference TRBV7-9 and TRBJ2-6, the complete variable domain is DTGVSQNPRHKITKRGQNVTFRCDPISEHNRLYWYRQTLGQGPEFLTYFQNEAQLEKSRLLSDRFSAERPKGSFSTLEIQRTEQGDSAMYLCASSTHHGANVLTFGAGSRLTVL.

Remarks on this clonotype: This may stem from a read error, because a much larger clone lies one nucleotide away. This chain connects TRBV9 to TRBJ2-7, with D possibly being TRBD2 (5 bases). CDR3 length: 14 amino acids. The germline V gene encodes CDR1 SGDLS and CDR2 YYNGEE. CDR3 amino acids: CASSVEDSTYEQSF. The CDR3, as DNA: TGTGCCAGCAGCGTTGAGGACTCGACCTACGAGCAGTCCTTC.

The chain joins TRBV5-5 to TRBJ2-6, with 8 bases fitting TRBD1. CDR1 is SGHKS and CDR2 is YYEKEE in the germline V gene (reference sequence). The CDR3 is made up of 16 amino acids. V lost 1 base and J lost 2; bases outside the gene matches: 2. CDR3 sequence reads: CASSLMTGAGANVLTF. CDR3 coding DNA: TGTGCCAGCAGCTTGATGACAGGGGCTGGGGCCAACGTCCTGACTTTC.

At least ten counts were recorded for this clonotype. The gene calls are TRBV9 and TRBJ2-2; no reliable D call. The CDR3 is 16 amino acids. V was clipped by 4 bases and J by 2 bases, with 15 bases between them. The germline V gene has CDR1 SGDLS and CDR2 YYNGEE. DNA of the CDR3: TGTGCCAGCAGCCATCCTACCGGCGGAAACACCGGGGAGCTGTTTTTT. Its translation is CASSHPTGGNTGELFF. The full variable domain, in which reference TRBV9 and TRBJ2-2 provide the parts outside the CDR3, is DSGVTQTPKHLITATGQRVTLRCSPRSGDLSVYWYQQSLDQGLQFLIQYYNGEERAKGNILERFSAQQFPDLHSELNLSSLELGDSALYFCASSHPTGGNTGELFFGEGSRLTVL.

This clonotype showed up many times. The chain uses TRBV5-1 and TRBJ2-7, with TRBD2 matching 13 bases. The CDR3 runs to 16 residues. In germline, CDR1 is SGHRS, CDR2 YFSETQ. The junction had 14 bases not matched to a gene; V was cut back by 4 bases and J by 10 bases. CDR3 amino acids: CASSPWTSGSGVKQYF. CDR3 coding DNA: TGCGCCAGCAGCCCATGGACTAGCGGGAGCGGGGTGAAACAGTACTTC.

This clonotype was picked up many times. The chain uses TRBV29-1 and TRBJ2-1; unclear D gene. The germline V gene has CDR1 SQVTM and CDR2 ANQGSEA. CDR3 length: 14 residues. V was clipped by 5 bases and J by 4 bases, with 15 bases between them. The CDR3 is CSVSVRVGYNEQFF. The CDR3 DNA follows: TGCAGCGTTTCGGTTCGAGTAGGGTACAATGAGCAGTTCTTC.

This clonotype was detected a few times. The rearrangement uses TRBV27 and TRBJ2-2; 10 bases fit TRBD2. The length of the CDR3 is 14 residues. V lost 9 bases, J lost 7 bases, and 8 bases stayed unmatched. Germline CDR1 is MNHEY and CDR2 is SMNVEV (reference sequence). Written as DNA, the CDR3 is TGTGCCAGTGGGGTACTAGCGGGGCGCGGGGAGCTGTTTTTT. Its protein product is CASGVLAGRGELFF.

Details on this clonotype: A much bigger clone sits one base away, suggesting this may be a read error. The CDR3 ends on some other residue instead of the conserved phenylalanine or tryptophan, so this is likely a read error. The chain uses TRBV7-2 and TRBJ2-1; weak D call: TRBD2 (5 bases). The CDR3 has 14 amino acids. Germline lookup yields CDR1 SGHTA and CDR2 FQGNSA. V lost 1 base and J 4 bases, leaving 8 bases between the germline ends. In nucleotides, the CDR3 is TGTGCCAGCAGCTTAGTGTCGGGGTACAATGAGCAGTTCCTC. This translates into CASSLVSGYNEQFL.

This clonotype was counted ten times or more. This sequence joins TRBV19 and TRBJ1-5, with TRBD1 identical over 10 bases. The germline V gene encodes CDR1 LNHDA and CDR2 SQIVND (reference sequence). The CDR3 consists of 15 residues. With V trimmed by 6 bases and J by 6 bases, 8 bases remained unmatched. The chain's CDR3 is CASSAGTGVGQPQHF. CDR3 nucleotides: TGTGCCAGTAGCGCCGGGACAGGGGTCGGTCAGCCCCAGCATTTT.

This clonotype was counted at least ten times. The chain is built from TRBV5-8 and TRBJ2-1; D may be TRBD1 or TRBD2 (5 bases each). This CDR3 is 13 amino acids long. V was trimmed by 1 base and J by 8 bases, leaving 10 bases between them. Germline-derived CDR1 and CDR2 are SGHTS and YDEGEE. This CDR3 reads CASSLWLGDEQFF. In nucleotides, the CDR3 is TGTGCCAGCAGCTTGTGGTTGGGGGATGAGCAGTTCTTC.

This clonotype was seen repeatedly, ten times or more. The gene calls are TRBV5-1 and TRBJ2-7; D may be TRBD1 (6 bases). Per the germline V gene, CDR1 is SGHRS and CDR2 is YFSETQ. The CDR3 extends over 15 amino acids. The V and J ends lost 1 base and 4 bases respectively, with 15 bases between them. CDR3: CASSLKLAGAYEQYF. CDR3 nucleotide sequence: TGCGCCAGCAGCTTGAAACTGGCAGGGGCTTACGAGCAGTACTTC.

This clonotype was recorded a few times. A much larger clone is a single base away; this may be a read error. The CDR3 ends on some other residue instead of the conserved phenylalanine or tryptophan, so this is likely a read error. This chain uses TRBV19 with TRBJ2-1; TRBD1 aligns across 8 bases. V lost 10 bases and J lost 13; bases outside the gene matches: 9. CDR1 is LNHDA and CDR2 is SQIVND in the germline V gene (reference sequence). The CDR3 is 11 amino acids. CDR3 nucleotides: TGTGCCAAGATTAGACAGGGGTGCCAGTTCCTC. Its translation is CAKIRQGCQFL.